Listed below are T cell receptor beta chains from one sample, sequenced in a study of shared clonotypes between healthy human individuals. This table comes from immunoSEQ multiplex PCR, and its TCRdb copy is limited to in-frame clones, with some not included. The sample lists about 1.5 million clones, 98% seen once, with approximately 0.44% in the top ten. The source material was naive CD4+ T cells sorted from blood. The receptors come from a young man in good health. Each CDR3 is given with its conserved first and last residue. Each record gives: D gene, clone size, CDR3 length, J gene, V gene, CDR3 protein, CDR3 DNA. D genes are given only for firm matches. Clone size appears in some rows only: once, few, many, or a class for an expanded clone.

D: TRBD2
size: .
length: 16
J: TRBJ2-5
V: TRBV5-1
CDR3: CASSPGLAGVYETQYF
DNA: TGCGCCAGCAGCCCGGGACTAGCGGGAGTATATGAGACCCAGTACTTC

D: TRBD1
size: .
length: 16
J: TRBJ2-7
V: TRBV6-6
CDR3: CASSYSIRTGGYEQYF
DNA: TGTGCCAGCAGTTACTCGATCAGGACAGGGGGTTACGAGCAGTACTTC

D: TRBD1
size: .
length: 15
J: TRBJ2-5
V: TRBV9
CDR3: CASSGDRGFQETQYF
DNA: TGTGCCAGCAGCGGCGACAGGGGTTTCCAAGAGACCCAGTACTTC

D: .
size: .
length: 14
J: TRBJ2-5
V: TRBV28
CDR3: CASSLPGVGETQYF
DNA: TGTGCCAGCAGTTTGCCGGGTGTCGGAGAGACCCAGTACTTC

D: .
size: .
length: 17
J: TRBJ1-1
V: TRBV5-1
CDR3: CASSLVRGRDLNTEAFF
DNA: TGCGCCAGCAGCTTGGTTAGGGGCCGCGATCTGAACACTGAAGCTTTCTTT

D: .
size: .
length: 13
J: TRBJ2-2
V: TRBV14
CDR3: CASSQAIGGELFF
DNA: TGTGCCAGCAGCCAAGCCATTGGCGGGGAGCTGTTTTTT

D: TRBD2
size: .
length: 17
J: TRBJ2-3
V: TRBV28
CDR3: CASSFSWREGSTDTQYF
DNA: TGTGCCAGCAGTTTCAGTTGGCGGGAGGGCAGCACAGATACGCAGTATTTT

D: .
size: .
length: 16
J: TRBJ2-2
V: TRBV15
CDR3: CATSRAIAVNTGELFF
DNA: TGTGCCACCAGCAGAGCGATAGCGGTGAACACCGGGGAGCTGTTTTTT

D: .
size: .
length: 14
J: TRBJ2-7
V: TRBV6-4
CDR3: CASSDSGKDYEQYF
DNA: TGTGCCAGCAGTGACTCGGGCAAAGACTACGAGCAGTACTTC

D: TRBD1
size: .
length: 18
J: TRBJ1-4
V: TRBV28
CDR3: CASSLWGQGAQAGEKLFF
DNA: TGTGCCAGCAGTTTATGGGGACAGGGGGCGCAAGCGGGTGAAAAACTGTTTTTT

D: .
size: .
length: 15
J: TRBJ1-4
V: TRBV6-1
CDR3: CASSLFPQGIGKLFF
DNA: TGTGCCAGCAGTCTCTTTCCCCAGGGAATAGGCAAACTGTTTTTT

D: TRBD2
size: few
length: 15
J: TRBJ2-7
V: TRBV6-5
CDR3: CASSRGLARSYEQYF
DNA: TGTGCCAGCAGTAGGGGACTAGCGCGGTCCTACGAGCAGTACTTC

D: .
size: once
length: 12
J: TRBJ1-4
V: TRBV2
CDR3: CASRVEWEKLFF
DNA: TGTGCCAGCAGAGTCGAATGGGAAAAACTGTTTTTT

D: TRBD2
size: .
length: 17
J: TRBJ2-5
V: TRBV7-6
CDR3: CASSPGTSGRVGETQYF
DNA: TGTGCCAGCAGCCCCGGGACTAGCGGGAGAGTTGGGGAGACCCAGTACTTC

D: TRBD2
size: .
length: 16
J: TRBJ2-1
V: TRBV2
CDR3: CASTLAGGLSYNEQFF
DNA: TGTGCCAGCACACTAGCGGGAGGCTTATCCTACAATGAGCAGTTCTTC

D: TRBD2
size: .
length: 16
J: TRBJ2-7
V: TRBV4-2
CDR3: CASSPGASGRGYEQYF
DNA: TGTGCCAGCAGCCCCGGGGCTAGCGGGAGGGGGTACGAGCAGTACTTC

D: .
size: .
length: 15
J: TRBJ1-1
V: TRBV15
CDR3: CATSRGAGAKTEAFF
DNA: TGTGCCACCAGCAGAGGGGCGGGGGCGAAGACTGAAGCTTTCTTT

D: .
size: .
length: 14
J: TRBJ2-4
V: TRBV6-6
CDR3: CASSPGPAKNIQYF
DNA: TGTGCCAGCAGCCCGGGACCAGCCAAAAACATTCAGTACTTC

D: .
size: .
length: 15
J: TRBJ2-1
V: TRBV7-9
CDR3: CASRRDGVSYNEQFF
DNA: TGTGCCAGCAGGCGGGACGGAGTGTCCTACAATGAGCAGTTCTTC

D: .
size: .
length: 16
J: TRBJ2-2
V: TRBV5-1
CDR3: CASSPWVAGSAGELFF
DNA: TGCGCCAGCAGCCCCTGGGTAGCCGGGAGCGCCGGGGAGCTGTTTTTT

D: .
size: .
length: 16
J: TRBJ2-7
V: TRBV13
CDR3: CASSLAASVAPLEQYF
DNA: TGTGCCAGCAGCTTAGCGGCTAGTGTAGCCCCGTTGGAGCAGTACTTC

D: .
size: .
length: 15
J: TRBJ1-2
V: TRBV11-2
CDR3: CASSFGTWGARGYTF
DNA: TGTGCCAGCAGCTTTGGTACATGGGGGGCCCGTGGCTACACCTTC